This T cell receptor (beta chain) was sequenced for a study of cytomegalovirus exposure and HLA in healthy donors. Regarding the study as a whole: Generally TCR sequences proved uncommon, though certain public TCRs appeared in numerous donors.

Vbeta (60) and Jbeta (13) primers were used in the PCR. Data came from immunoSEQ multiplex PCR; TCRdb stores just in-frame clones and leaves some out. The table records roughly 73,000 clones, 78% of them present only once. About this clone itself: Its antigen is not known.

This CDR3 is 14 amino acids long. CDR1 is MNHNY and CDR2 is SVGAGI in the germline V gene (reference sequence). The V and J ends lost 5 bases and 3 bases, in that order; junction bases with no gene match: 3. The chain employs TRBV6-6 and TRBJ1-1; 10 bases agree with TRBD1. Sequencing was performed on PBMCs. The receptor was derived from a man aged 40-50 years in good health and CMV-seronegative. The CDR3 nucleotides are TGTGCCAGCAGTGACAGGGGGCTGGACACTGAAGCTTTCTTT. This translates into CASSDRGLDTEAFF.